The sequence of this TCR beta chain was determined in a study of multiple sclerosis patients with progressive multifocal leukoencephalopathy. Synthetic inline TR CDR3 controls covering all V-J pairings were spiked into each PCR. Here immunoSEQ multiplex PCR was the method, and the copy in TCRdb shows in-frame clones only, minus some. The repertoire consists of 30,000 or so clones, with 70% to 90% occurring once and the leading ten covering approximately 1.5%. The time point denotes: before natalizumab initiation. Before the first natalizumab infusion, T0 blood samples were taken. This CDR3 has 15 residues. The germline V gene has CDR1 KGHSH and CDR2 LQKENI. V gave up 6 bases and J gave up 5 bases; unmatched junction bases: 7.

The chain links TRBV18 to TRBJ2-1, with TRBD1 matching over 10 bases. Sequenced material: PBMCs. The sequence was collected from a human donor with multiple sclerosis. This chain's CDR3 is CASSTGGGIHNEQFF. CDR3 bases: TGTGCCAGCTCGACAGGGGGCGGGATCCACAATGAGCAGTTCTTC.